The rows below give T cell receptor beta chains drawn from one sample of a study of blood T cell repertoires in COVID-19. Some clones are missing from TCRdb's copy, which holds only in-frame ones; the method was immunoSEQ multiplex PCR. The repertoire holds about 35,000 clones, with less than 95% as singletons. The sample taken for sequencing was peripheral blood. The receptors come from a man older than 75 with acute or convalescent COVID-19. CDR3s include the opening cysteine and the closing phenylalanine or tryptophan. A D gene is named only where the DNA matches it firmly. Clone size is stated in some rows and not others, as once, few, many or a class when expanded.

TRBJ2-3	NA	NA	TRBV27	CASSYVQGDTQYF	TGTGCCAGCAGTTACGTCCAGGGGGATACGCAGTATTTT
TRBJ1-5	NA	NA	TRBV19	CASSTDSFNQPQHF	TGTGCCAGTAGTACGGACAGCTTCAATCAGCCCCAGCATTTT
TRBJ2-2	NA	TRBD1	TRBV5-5	CASSLRTGDSGELFF	TGTGCCAGCAGCTTAAGGACAGGGGATTCCGGGGAGCTGTTTTTT
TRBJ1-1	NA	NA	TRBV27	CASSSGRLNTEAFF	TGTGCCAGCAGTTCAGGGCGTCTGAACACTGAAGCTTTCTTT
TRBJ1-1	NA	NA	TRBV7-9	CASSSTALNTEAFF	TGTGCCAGCAGCTCGACAGCTCTGAACACTGAAGCTTTCTTT
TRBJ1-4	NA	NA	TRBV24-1	CATSDLLRPPRTNEKLFF	TGTGCCACCAGTGACCTCCTTCGTCCCCCGAGGACTAATGAAAAACTGTTTTTT
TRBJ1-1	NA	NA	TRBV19	CASSPPRQASREAFF	TGTGCCAGTAGTCCCCCCAGACAGGCGAGCCGTGAAGCTTTCTTT
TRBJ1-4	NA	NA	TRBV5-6	CASSLEGLNSKATNEKLFF	TGTGCCAGCAGCTTGGAAGGACTGAACTCTAAAGCAACTAATGAAAAACTGTTTTTT
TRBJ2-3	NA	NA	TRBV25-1	CASTSLTDTQYF	TGTGCCAGCACCAGTCTCACAGATACGCAGTATTTT
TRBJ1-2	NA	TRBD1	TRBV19	CATTTGPYGYTF	TGTGCCACCACGACAGGGCCCTATGGCTACACCTTC
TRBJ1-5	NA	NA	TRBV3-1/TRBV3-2	CASSQAGGASNQPQHF	TGTGCCAGCAGCCAAGCTGGGGGCGCGAGCAATCAGCCCCAGCATTTT
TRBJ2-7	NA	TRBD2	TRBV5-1	CASSRTPGGDIEQYF	TGCGCCAGCAGCCGAACCCCCGGGGGGGATATCGAGCAGTACTTC
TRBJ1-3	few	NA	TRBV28	CASSDRRVSGNTIYF	TGTGCCAGCAGCGACAGGAGAGTAAGTGGAAACACCATATATTTT
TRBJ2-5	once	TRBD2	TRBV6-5	CASSLAGEKTQYF	TGTGCCAGCAGTCTAGCGGGGGAGAAGACCCAGTACTTC
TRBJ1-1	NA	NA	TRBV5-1	CASSSSGARTEAFF	TGCGCCAGCAGCTCCTCAGGGGCGAGAACTGAAGCTTTCTTT
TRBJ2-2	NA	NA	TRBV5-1	CASSAGLGTGELFF	TGCGCCAGCAGCGCGGGACTTGGGACCGGGGAGCTGTTTTTT
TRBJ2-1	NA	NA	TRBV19	CATLDRKTYNEQFF	TGTGCCACCCTCGACAGGAAAACCTACAATGAGCAGTTCTTC
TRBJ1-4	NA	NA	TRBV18	CASSPRGYGTNEKLFF	TGTGCCAGCTCTCCCAGGGGATATGGAACTAATGAAAAACTGTTTTTT
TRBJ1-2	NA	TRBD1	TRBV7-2	CASSLQGEMRGTF	TGTGCCAGCAGCTTACAGGGGGAAATGAGGGGAACCTTC
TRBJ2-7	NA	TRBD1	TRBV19	CASSMTGAVSYEQYF	TGTGCCAGTAGTATGACAGGGGCAGTCTCCTACGAGCAGTACTTC
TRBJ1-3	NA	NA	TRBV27	CASSPRGAGNTIYF	TGTGCCAGCAGTCCCCGGGGGGCCGGAAACACCATATATTTT
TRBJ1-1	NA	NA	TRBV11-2	CASSLTGGTEAFF	TGTGCCAGCAGCTTAACGGGGGGCACTGAAGCTTTCTTT
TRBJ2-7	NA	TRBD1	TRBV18	CASSPRQGASEQYF	TGTGCCAGCTCACCACGACAGGGGGCGAGTGAGCAGTACTTC
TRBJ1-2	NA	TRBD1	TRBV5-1	CASSSLQGAGGYTF	TGCGCCAGCAGCTCGCTCCAGGGGGCGGGTGGCTACACCTTC
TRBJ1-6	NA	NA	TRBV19	CASSIGGDSPLHF	TGTGCCAGTAGTATTGGCGGGGACTCACCCCTCCACTTT
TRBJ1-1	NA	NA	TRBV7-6	CASSSTTEAFF	TGTGCCAGCAGCTCCACTACTGAAGCTTTCTTT
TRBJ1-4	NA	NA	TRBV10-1	CASTGRPPTNEKLFF	TGCGCCAGCACCGGCAGGCCTCCAACTAATGAAAAACTGTTTTTT
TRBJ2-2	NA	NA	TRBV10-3	CAISTSSNTGELFF	TGTGCCATCAGCACTAGTAGTAACACCGGGGAGCTGTTTTTT
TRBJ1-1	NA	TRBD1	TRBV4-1	CASSQNTADRSEAFF	TGCGCCAGCAGCCAAAATACCGCGGACAGGAGTGAAGCTTTCTTT
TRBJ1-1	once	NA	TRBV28	CASSFILLSEAFF	TGTGCCAGCAGTTTTATACTCCTCTCTGAAGCTTTCTTT
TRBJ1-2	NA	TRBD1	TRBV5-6	CASSFSDRPYGYTF	TGTGCCAGCAGCTTTTCGGACAGGCCCTATGGCTACACCTTC
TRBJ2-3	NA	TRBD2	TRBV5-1	CASSLGLAGVSTDTQYF	TGCGCCAGCAGCTTGGGACTAGCGGGGGTTAGCACAGATACGCAGTATTTT
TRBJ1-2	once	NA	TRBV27	CASSNEGWAGGYTF	TGTGCCAGCAGTAACGAAGGGTGGGCAGGGGGCTACACCTTC
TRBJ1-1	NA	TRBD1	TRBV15	CATSRAGTGGTEAFF	TGTGCCACCAGCAGGGCCGGGACAGGGGGCACTGAAGCTTTCTTT
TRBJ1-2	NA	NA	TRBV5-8	CASSPPARGYTF	TGTGCCAGCAGCCCCCCTGCTAGGGGCTACACCTTC
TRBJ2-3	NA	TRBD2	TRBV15	CATSSGVAGGTDTQYF	TGTGCCACCAGCTCAGGGGTAGCGGGGGGCACAGATACGCAGTATTTT
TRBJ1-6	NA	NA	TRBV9	CASSEGGDGYNSPLHF	TGTGCCAGCAGCGAGGGGGGGGACGGATATAATTCACCCCTCCACTTT
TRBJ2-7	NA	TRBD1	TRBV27	CASSQFPGQGFREQYF	TGTGCCAGCAGCCAATTTCCGGGACAGGGTTTTCGCGAGCAGTACTTC
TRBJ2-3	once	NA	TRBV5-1	CASSLGGSTDTQYF	TGCGCCAGCAGCCTTGGGGGGAGCACAGATACGCAGTATTTT
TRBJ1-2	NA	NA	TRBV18	CASLPQPQANYGYTF	TGTGCCAGCTTACCACAACCACAGGCAAACTATGGCTACACCTTC
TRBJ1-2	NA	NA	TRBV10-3	CAITRGLGGYTF	TGTGCCATCACTAGGGGCTTGGGAGGCTACACCTTC
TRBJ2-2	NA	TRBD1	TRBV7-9	CASTSRQGAVELFF	TGTGCCAGCACCTCCAGGCAGGGGGCGGTGGAGCTGTTTTTT
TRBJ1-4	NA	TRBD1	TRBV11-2	CASSSQGTNEKLFF	TGTGCCAGCAGTTCACAGGGGACTAATGAAAAACTGTTTTTT
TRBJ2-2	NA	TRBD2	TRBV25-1	CASSELLAGARDTGELFF	TGTGCCAGCAGTGAACTACTAGCGGGGGCCCGGGACACCGGGGAGCTGTTTTTT
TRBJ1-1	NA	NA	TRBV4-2	CASSQDSGPTGVEAFF	TGTGCCAGCAGCCAAGATTCGGGGCCGACGGGGGTTGAAGCTTTCTTT
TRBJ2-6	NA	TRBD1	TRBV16	CASHSTGGLSGANVLTF	TGTGCCAGCCATTCGACAGGGGGCCTCTCTGGGGCCAACGTCCTGACTTTC
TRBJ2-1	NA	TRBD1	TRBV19	CASSRSGGTYNEQFF	TGTGCCAGTAGTAGGTCAGGGGGCACCTACAATGAGCAGTTCTTC
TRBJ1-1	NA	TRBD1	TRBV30	CAWSRGTGTTEAFF	TGTGCCTGGAGTCGCGGGACAGGGACCACTGAAGCTTTCTTT
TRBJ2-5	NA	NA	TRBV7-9	CASSLETYTQYF	TGTGCCAGCAGCTTAGAGACATACACCCAGTACTTC
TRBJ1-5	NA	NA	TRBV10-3	CAISYGGNQPQHF	TGTGCCATTTCCTACGGGGGCAATCAGCCCCAGCATTTT
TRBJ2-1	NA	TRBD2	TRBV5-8	CASSWEWGLAGASYNEQFF	TGTGCCAGCAGCTGGGAGTGGGGACTAGCGGGGGCTTCCTACAATGAGCAGTTCTTC
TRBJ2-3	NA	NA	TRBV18	CASSPGAAKDTQYF	TGTGCCAGCTCACCGGGGGCCGCCAAAGATACGCAGTATTTT
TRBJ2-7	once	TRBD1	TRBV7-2	CASSLARDRVSYEQYF	TGTGCCAGCAGCTTAGCTAGGGACAGAGTTTCCTACGAGCAGTACTTC
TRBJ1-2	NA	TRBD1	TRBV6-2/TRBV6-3	CASSWDSSYGYTF	TGTGCCAGCAGTTGGGACAGCAGCTATGGCTACACCTTC
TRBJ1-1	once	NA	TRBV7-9	CASSLALRWTEAFF	TGTGCCAGCAGCTTAGCGCTGAGGTGGACTGAAGCTTTCTTT
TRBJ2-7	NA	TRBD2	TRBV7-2	CASSLSGTSGGNEQYF	TGTGCCAGCAGCTTATCTGGGACTAGCGGGGGAAACGAGCAGTACTTC
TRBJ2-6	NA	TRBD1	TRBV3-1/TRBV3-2	CASSPGTGVSGANVLTF	TGTGCCAGCAGCCCCGGGACAGGGGTCTCTGGGGCCAACGTCCTGACTTTC
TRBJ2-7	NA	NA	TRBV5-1	CASSLGGGNEQYF	TGCGCCAGCAGCTTAGGGGGGGGGAACGAGCAGTACTTC
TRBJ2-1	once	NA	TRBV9	CASSVGGGIPNEQFF	TGTGCCAGCAGCGTGGGCGGGGGCATCCCGAATGAGCAGTTCTTC